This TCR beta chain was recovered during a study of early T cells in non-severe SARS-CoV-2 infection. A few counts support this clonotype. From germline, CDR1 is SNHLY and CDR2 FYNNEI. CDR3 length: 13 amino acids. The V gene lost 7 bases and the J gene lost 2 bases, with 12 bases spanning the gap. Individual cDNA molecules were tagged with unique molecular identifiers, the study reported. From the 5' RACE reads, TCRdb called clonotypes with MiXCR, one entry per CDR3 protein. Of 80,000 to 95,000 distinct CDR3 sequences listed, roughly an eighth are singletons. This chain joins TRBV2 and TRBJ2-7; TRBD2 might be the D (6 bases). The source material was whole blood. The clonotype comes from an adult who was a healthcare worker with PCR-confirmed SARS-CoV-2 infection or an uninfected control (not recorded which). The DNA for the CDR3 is TGTGCCAGCACGACTAGTGTAACCTACGAGCAGTACTTC. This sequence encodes CASTTSVTYEQYF.